This is a list of T cell receptor beta chains from one sample in a study of naive and memory T cell subsets. In TCRdb, the 5' RACE reads were re-called with MiXCR into one record per CDR3 protein. The sample has more than 25,000 distinct CDR3 sequences, roughly 25% seen once; the top ten hold around 1.8%. The source of these receptors is a female donor in good health. Each CDR3 is given with its conserved first and last residue. A D gene is named only where the DNA matches it firmly. The size of a clone is reported for some rows only, either as once, few or many, or as a class for expanded clones.

j_gene: TRBJ2-6; abundance: medium-sized; v_gene: TRBV6-4; d_gene: NA; CDR3nt: TGTGCCAGCAGTGACTCGACGGCCTCTGGGGCCAACGTCCTGACTTTC; CDR3aa: CASSDSTASGANVLTF
j_gene: TRBJ2-5; abundance: NA; v_gene: TRBV10-3; d_gene: TRBD2; CDR3nt: TGTGCCATCAGGAGCGGGGTAGGCGAGACCCAGTACTTC; CDR3aa: CAIRSGVGETQYF
j_gene: TRBJ1-2; abundance: few; v_gene: TRBV20-1; d_gene: NA; CDR3nt: TGCAGTGCGCAGGACAGCCCGCCCTATGGCTACACCTTC; CDR3aa: CSAQDSPPYGYTF
j_gene: TRBJ2-5; abundance: NA; v_gene: TRBV3-1; d_gene: NA; CDR3nt: TGTGCCAGCAGCCAAGACCCCAGCGGCCAAGAGACCCAGTACTTC; CDR3aa: CASSQDPSGQETQYF
j_gene: TRBJ2-3; abundance: NA; v_gene: TRBV7-2; d_gene: NA; CDR3nt: TGTGCCAGCAGCTTAGTGGCGGCGGGAATCACAGATACGCAGTATTTT; CDR3aa: CASSLVAAGITDTQYF
j_gene: TRBJ2-1; abundance: few; v_gene: TRBV29-1; d_gene: TRBD2; CDR3nt: TGCAGCGTCCAAGCGGGGGGACCCTACAATGAGCAGTTCTTC; CDR3aa: CSVQAGGPYNEQFF
j_gene: TRBJ2-1; abundance: NA; v_gene: TRBV7-2; d_gene: TRBD2; CDR3nt: TGTGCCAGCAGCGTAAACGCTGCGGGAGCCTACAATGAGCAGTTCTTC; CDR3aa: CASSVNAAGAYNEQFF
j_gene: TRBJ2-3; abundance: few; v_gene: TRBV5-1; d_gene: NA; CDR3nt: TGCGCCAGCAGCCAGGGACTGGAGGTAGATACGCAGTATTTT; CDR3aa: CASSQGLEVDTQYF
j_gene: TRBJ2-5; abundance: NA; v_gene: TRBV20-1; d_gene: TRBD2; CDR3nt: TGCAGTGCCTCGCGACTAGCGGGGGTGGCGGCCCAGTACTTC; CDR3aa: CSASRLAGVAAQYF
j_gene: TRBJ2-3; abundance: NA; v_gene: TRBV7-2; d_gene: TRBD2; CDR3nt: TGTGCCAGCAGCTTAGGTAGTAGCGGGAGCGCAGATACGCAGTATTTT; CDR3aa: CASSLGSSGSADTQYF
j_gene: TRBJ2-7; abundance: NA; v_gene: TRBV6-5; d_gene: NA; CDR3nt: TGTGCCAGCAGTGTGTCGGGGAGCCGATCCTACGAGCAGTACTTC; CDR3aa: CASSVSGSRSYEQYF
j_gene: TRBJ2-5; abundance: medium-sized; v_gene: TRBV7-2; d_gene: NA; CDR3nt: TGTGCCAGCAGCTTAGCGCCAGGCCGCGGTGAGACCCAGTACTTC; CDR3aa: CASSLAPGRGETQYF
j_gene: TRBJ1-3; abundance: NA; v_gene: TRBV6-5; d_gene: TRBD1; CDR3nt: TGTGCCAGCAGGCCGGGACAGGGTGGAGGAAACACCATATATTTT; CDR3aa: CASRPGQGGGNTIYF
j_gene: TRBJ1-2; abundance: medium-sized; v_gene: TRBV18; d_gene: TRBD1; CDR3nt: TGTGCCAGCTCACAACTTCAGGGGGCTCCCACCTTC; CDR3aa: CASSQLQGAPTF
j_gene: TRBJ1-4; abundance: NA; v_gene: TRBV6-5; d_gene: NA; CDR3nt: TGTGCCAGCAGTTACTCGGAGGGCTCGAATGAAAAACTGTTTTTT; CDR3aa: CASSYSEGSNEKLFF
j_gene: TRBJ2-1; abundance: medium-sized; v_gene: TRBV10-3; d_gene: NA; CDR3nt: TGTGCCATCAGTGAGGGGGAGTCAAATGAGCAGTTCTTC; CDR3aa: CAISEGESNEQFF
j_gene: TRBJ1-1; abundance: NA; v_gene: TRBV7-2; d_gene: NA; CDR3nt: TGTGCCAGCAGCTTGAGGTTCGGTCGCACTGAAGCTTTCTTT; CDR3aa: CASSLRFGRTEAFF
j_gene: TRBJ1-1; abundance: many; v_gene: TRBV20-1; d_gene: TRBD1; CDR3nt: TGCAGTGCGCGGACAGGGAGGTTGATCACTGAAGCTTTCTTT; CDR3aa: CSARTGRLITEAFF
j_gene: TRBJ1-6; abundance: NA; v_gene: TRBV6-5; d_gene: TRBD1; CDR3nt: TGTGCCAGCAGTTACAGACAGGGGGCTTCACCCCTCCACTTT; CDR3aa: CASSYRQGASPLHF
j_gene: TRBJ2-2; abundance: many; v_gene: TRBV7-2; d_gene: NA; CDR3nt: TGTGCCAGCAGCTTAGCGCCGGCACCGAACACCGGGGAGCTGTTTTTT; CDR3aa: CASSLAPAPNTGELFF
j_gene: TRBJ1-1; abundance: many; v_gene: TRBV12-3/TRBV12-4; d_gene: NA; CDR3nt: TGTGCCAGCAGCCATCCCCCAGGGTCTGCTTTCTTT; CDR3aa: CASSHPPGSAFF
j_gene: TRBJ2-1; abundance: few; v_gene: TRBV20-1; d_gene: TRBD2; CDR3nt: TGCAGTGCTAAAACTAGCGGGAGAGAGGATGAGCAGTTCTTC; CDR3aa: CSAKTSGREDEQFF
j_gene: TRBJ2-7; abundance: few; v_gene: TRBV10-3; d_gene: NA; CDR3nt: TGTGCCGCTGGGGCCGGGGAGATCGAGCAGTACTTC; CDR3aa: CAAGAGEIEQYF
j_gene: TRBJ2-6; abundance: medium-sized; v_gene: TRBV11-2; d_gene: NA; CDR3nt: TGTGCCAGCAGCTTAGGGCCGGTACTACGCTCTGGGGCCAACGTCCTGACTTTC; CDR3aa: CASSLGPVLRSGANVLTF
j_gene: TRBJ2-3; abundance: few; v_gene: TRBV7-2; d_gene: NA; CDR3nt: TGTGCCAGCAGCTTAGCTGGAGCTCCCACAGATACGCAGTATTTT; CDR3aa: CASSLAGAPTDTQYF
j_gene: TRBJ2-5; abundance: few; v_gene: TRBV6-5; d_gene: NA; CDR3nt: TGTGCCAGCAGTTACGCCCCCCCGGGGTATCCACAAGAGACCCAGTACTTC; CDR3aa: CASSYAPPGYPQETQYF
j_gene: TRBJ1-1; abundance: NA; v_gene: TRBV6-5; d_gene: NA; CDR3nt: TGTGCCAGCAGGGTCAACACTGAAGCTTTCTTT; CDR3aa: CASRVNTEAFF
j_gene: TRBJ1-5; abundance: many; v_gene: TRBV20-1; d_gene: NA; CDR3nt: TGCAGTGCCCAGACAGCAGCGCATCAGCCCCAGCATTTT; CDR3aa: CSAQTAAHQPQHF
j_gene: TRBJ2-7; abundance: few; v_gene: TRBV6-1; d_gene: TRBD2; CDR3nt: TGTGCCAGCAGTGAAGCTAGCGGGGGAGCCTACGAGCAGTACTTC; CDR3aa: CASSEASGGAYEQYF